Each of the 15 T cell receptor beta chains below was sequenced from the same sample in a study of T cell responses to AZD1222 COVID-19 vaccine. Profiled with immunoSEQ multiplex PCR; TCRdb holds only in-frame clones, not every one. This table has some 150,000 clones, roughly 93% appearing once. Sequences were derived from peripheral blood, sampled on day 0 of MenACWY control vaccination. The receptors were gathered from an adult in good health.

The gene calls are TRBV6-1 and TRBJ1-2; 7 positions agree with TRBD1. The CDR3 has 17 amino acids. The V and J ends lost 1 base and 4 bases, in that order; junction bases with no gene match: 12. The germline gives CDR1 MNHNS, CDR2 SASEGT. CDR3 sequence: CASSEGQGTFSIYGYTF. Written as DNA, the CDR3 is TGTGCCAGCAGTGAAGGACAGGGCACCTTTTCCATCTATGGCTACACCTTC.

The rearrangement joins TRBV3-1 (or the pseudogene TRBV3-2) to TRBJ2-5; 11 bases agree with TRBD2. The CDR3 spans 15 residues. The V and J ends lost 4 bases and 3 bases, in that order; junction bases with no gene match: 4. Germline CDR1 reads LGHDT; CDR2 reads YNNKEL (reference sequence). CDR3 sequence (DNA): TGTGCCAGCAGCCTGGGGACTAGCGGAAAAGAGACCCAGTACTTC. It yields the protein CASSLGTSGKETQYF.

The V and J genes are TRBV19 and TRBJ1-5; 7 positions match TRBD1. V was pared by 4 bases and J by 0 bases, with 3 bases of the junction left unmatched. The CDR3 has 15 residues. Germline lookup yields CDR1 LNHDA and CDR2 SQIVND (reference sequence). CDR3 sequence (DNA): TGTGCCAGTAGTAGGGGACAGATTAGCAATCAGCCCCAGCATTTT. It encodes CASSRGQISNQPQHF.

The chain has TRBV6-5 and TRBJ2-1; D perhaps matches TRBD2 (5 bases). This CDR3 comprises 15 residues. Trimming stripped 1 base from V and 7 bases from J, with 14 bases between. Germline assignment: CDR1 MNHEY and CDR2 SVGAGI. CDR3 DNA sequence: TGTGCCAGCAGTTACTACGGGGTAGAGCCGAATGAGCAGTTCTTC. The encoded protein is CASSYYGVEPNEQFF.

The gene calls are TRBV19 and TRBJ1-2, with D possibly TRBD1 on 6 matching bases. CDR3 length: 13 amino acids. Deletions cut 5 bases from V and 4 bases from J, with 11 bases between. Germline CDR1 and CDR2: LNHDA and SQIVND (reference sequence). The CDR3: CASSPGTSYGYTF. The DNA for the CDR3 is TGTGCCAGTAGTCCAGGGACAAGCTATGGCTACACCTTC.

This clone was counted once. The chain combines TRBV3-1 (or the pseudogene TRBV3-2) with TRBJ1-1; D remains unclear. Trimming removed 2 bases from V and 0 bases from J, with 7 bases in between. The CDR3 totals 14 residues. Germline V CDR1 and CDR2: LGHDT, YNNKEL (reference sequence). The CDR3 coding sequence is TGTGCCAGCAGCCAACGTCAACTGAACACTGAAGCTTTCTTT. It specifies CASSQRQLNTEAFF.

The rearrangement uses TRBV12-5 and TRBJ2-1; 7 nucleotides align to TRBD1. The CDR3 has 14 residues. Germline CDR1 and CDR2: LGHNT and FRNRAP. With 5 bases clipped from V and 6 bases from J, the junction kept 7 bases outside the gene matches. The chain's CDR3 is CASGPGQSLNEQFF. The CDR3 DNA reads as TGTGCTAGTGGTCCGGGACAGTCGCTCAATGAGCAGTTCTTC.

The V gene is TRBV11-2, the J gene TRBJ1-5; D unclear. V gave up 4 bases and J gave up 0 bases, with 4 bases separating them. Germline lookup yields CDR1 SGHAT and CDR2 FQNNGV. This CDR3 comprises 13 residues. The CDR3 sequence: CASSSYSNQPQHF. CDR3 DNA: TGTGCCAGCAGCTCATATAGCAATCAGCCCCAGCATTTT.

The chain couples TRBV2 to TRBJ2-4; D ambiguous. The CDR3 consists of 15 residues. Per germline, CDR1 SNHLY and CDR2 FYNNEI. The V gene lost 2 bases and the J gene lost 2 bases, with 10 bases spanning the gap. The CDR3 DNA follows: TGTGCCAGCAGTGAAAGGCTGGTTTCCAAAAACATTCAGTACTTC. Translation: CASSERLVSKNIQYF.

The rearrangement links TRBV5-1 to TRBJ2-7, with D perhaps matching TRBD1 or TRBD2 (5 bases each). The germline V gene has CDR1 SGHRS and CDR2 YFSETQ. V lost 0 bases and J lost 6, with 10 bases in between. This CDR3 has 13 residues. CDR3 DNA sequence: TGCGCCAGCAGCTTGGGGGGGAGTTTCGAGCAGTACTTC. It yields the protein CASSLGGSFEQYF.

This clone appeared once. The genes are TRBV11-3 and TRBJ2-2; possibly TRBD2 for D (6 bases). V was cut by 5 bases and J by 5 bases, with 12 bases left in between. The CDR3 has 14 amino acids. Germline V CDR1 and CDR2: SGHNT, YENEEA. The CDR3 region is CASSEAGITGELFF. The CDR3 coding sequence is TGTGCCAGCAGCGAGGCGGGAATAACCGGGGAGCTGTTTTTT.

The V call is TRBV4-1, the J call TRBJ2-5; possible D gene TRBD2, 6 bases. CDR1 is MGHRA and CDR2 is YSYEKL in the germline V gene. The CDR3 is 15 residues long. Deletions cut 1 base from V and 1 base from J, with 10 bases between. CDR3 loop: CASSQGRDFQETQYF. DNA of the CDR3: TGCGCCAGCAGCCAAGGCCGGGACTTCCAAGAGACCCAGTACTTC.

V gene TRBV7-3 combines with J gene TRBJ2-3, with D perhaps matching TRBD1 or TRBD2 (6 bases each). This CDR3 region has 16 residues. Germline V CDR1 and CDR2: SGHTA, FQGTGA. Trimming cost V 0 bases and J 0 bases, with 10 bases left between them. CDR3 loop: CASSLTGGISTDTQYF. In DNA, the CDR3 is TGTGCCAGCAGCTTAACAGGGGGGATTAGCACAGATACGCAGTATTTT.

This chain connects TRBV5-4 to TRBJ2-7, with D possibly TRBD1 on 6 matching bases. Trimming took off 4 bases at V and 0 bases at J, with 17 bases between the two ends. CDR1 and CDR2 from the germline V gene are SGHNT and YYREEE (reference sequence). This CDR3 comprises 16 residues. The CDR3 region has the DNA TGTGCCAGCAGCCCCCAACAGGGACAACCCTCCTACGAGCAGTACTTC. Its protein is CASSPQQGQPSYEQYF. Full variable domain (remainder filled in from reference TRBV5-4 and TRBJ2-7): ETGVTQSPTHLIKTRGQQVTLRCSSQSGHNTVSWYQQALGQGPQFIFQYYREEENGRGNFPPRFSGLQFPNYSSELNVNALELDDSALYLCASSPQQGQPSYEQYFGPGTRLTVT.

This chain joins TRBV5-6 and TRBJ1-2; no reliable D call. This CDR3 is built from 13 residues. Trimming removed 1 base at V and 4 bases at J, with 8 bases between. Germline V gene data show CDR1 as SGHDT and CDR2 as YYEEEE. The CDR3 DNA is TGTGCCAGCAGCTTGTTACAAAGCTATGGCTACACCTTC. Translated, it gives CASSLLQSYGYTF. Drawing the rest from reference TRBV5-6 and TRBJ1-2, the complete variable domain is DAGVTQSPTHLIKTRGQQVTLRCSPKSGHDTVSWYQQALGQGPQFIFQYYEEEERQRGNFPDRFSGHQFPNYSSELNVNALLLGDSALYLCASSLLQSYGYTFGSGTRLTVV.